The T cell receptor beta chain described here comes from a study of cytomegalovirus exposure and HLA in healthy donors. Study background: Earlier sequencing of about 179 million T cells yielded 100 million to 120 million unique TCR beta sequences. Findings and limits, study-wide: What TCR beta sequences reportedly achieved was accurate prediction of HLA-A and HLA-B alleles in most subjects. Many donors carried some public TCRs, although rarity characterized most TCR sequences.

Looked up from germline, CDR1 is LGHNA and CDR2 is YNFKEQ. The length of the CDR3 is 16 residues. V shed 3 bases and J 6 bases; nucleotides not matched to a gene: 11. A multiplex PCR was run with 60 Vbeta primers and 13 Jbeta primers. Profiled with immunoSEQ multiplex PCR; TCRdb holds only in-frame clones, not every one. The sample carries around 150,000 clones, about 80% recorded once. Donors showed nominal health when sampled, although they likely had unrecorded immune exposures. Of note for this clone: Antigen unknown.

The V call is TRBV4-2, the J call TRBJ2-7; 10 nucleotides match TRBD1. Sequences were obtained from PBMCs. This sequence was found in a man aged 40-49 years in good health and CMV-seropositive. DNA for the CDR3: TGTGCCAGCAGCCATCAGTCCGGGACAGGGGCCTTCGAGCAGTACTTC. Its translation: CASSHQSGTGAFEQYF.